This TCR beta chain derives from a study of blood T cell repertoires in COVID-19 (dated by TCRdb to 2020 to 2021). About the investigation overall: Collaborator samples came from the United States, Italy and Spain and covered acute and convalescent phases of COVID-19. The material from the prospective study consisted of cDNA or gDNA derived from T cells, B-cell-depleted T cells, or PBMCs. Deeply sampled blood TCRbeta repertoires from subjects exposed to, actively infected with, or recovered from COVID-19 were included in the dataset. The repertoires were made available in a free public database intended to serve as a resource for research on the immune response to SARS-CoV-2. The samples were drawn from two sources: the first 160 participants of the ongoing ImmuneRACE study, and 1,254 subjects contributed by 6 global collaborators. The sample metadata nearly always contained a de-identified subject ID, COVID-19 status, age in years and sex. Where available, HLA class I and class II types were obtained from metadata supplied by the sample provider rather than from assay-based typing.

Compared with germline, V lacks 6 bases and J lacks 10 bases; bases without a gene match: 18. Spanning cysteine to phenylalanine, the CDR3 consists of 16 amino acids. CDR3 DNA is the only sequence kept; it has 48 bases, read in frame from the first base. CDR1 and CDR2 were assigned from the germline V gene (reference sequence) as LGHDT and YNNKEL. What the research found in general, with its limitations: The quantity of clinical and demographic metadata differed by source and by participant and was supplied without curation.

The immunoSEQ Assay, a bias-controlled multiplex PCR, was used to amplify TCRbeta CDR3 regions from genomic DNA. Per the authors' processing: The number of nucleated cells in each sample was estimated by amplification of reference gene primers within the assay. Sequence reads were collapsed and filtered to measure the absolute abundance of every unique TCRbeta CDR3 rearrangement. For each sample, productive Simpson clonality was calculated as the square root of Simpson's diversity index over productive rearrangements. Held by TCRdb, this immuneACCESS table contains in-frame sequences only and omits some clones. Under half of the omission traces to an unresolved V gene where checked; the cause of the rest is unknown. The D gene and trimming were derived from the DNA, and the V and J assignments and clone size from that table. In this sample the table shows approximately 170,000 clones, around 80% of which occur a single time. The ten largest make up roughly 20% of the sample.

Each collaborating institution followed its own protocols to collect whole blood in K2EDTA tubes. For TCRbeta analysis, collaborator samples were shipped as frozen whole blood, as isolated PBMCs, or as DNA extracted from either sample type. Comment on this clone: What antigen it recognizes has not been identified. No much larger clonotype is one base removed from it; base qualities were not supplied.

The V and J segments used are TRBV3-1 (or the pseudogene TRBV3-2) and TRBJ2-1; 7 bases in the junction line up with TRBD1. The TCR was taken from a woman aged 80 or over with acute or convalescent COVID-19. The specimen was peripheral blood. The CDR3 region has the sequence CASSKGRGQALLEQFF. The DNA is TGTGCCAGCAGTAAGGGCCGTGGACAGGCACTATTAGAGCAGTTCTTC.